This T cell receptor (beta chain) was captured by sequencing in a study of T cell responses to AZD1222 COVID-19 vaccine. Whole-study results and caveats: Spike-specific TCR breadth rose after two AZD1222 doses, and depth rose as well. Nearly half of spike-specific TCRs reportedly go after variant regions that carry no mutations.

Assay used: immunoSEQ multiplex PCR; TCRdb lists only in-frame clones, some missing. Of approximately 140,000 clones detected, more than 90% appear once; the ten largest clones hold about 3.6%. Trimming removed 7 bases from V and 7 bases from J; junction bases left unmatched: 11. The CDR3 has 14 residues. Looked up from germline, CDR1 is MNHEY and CDR2 is SVGAGI. For this clone: What it binds is unknown.

The chain couples TRBV6-5 to TRBJ2-7, with 9 bases that match TRBD2. The sequence was collected from an adult who received the AZD1222 COVID-19 vaccine. The source material was peripheral blood, sampled 28 days after the second AZD1222 dose. The chain's CDR3 is CASTQLSGSGEQYF. The DNA of the CDR3 is TGTGCCAGCACCCAACTTAGCGGGAGTGGTGAGCAGTACTTC.